Below, 14 T cell receptor beta chains from the same sample are listed, as sequenced in a study of blood T cells in healthy people across ages. Alongside a J-beta primer mix, a sample-barcoded 5' primer served in a second PCR lasting about 7 to 11 cycles. Each CDR3 protein is one row after TCRdb ran MiXCR on the 5' RACE reads. The table includes over 1,500,000 distinct CDR3 sequences, around half detected once. The specimen sequenced was blood. The receptors were gathered from a woman aged 35 to 49 in good health.

This clonotype was observed a few times. This sequence joins TRBV4-2 and TRBJ2-5, with D possibly being TRBD1 (5 bases). V dropped 0 bases and J dropped 1 base, with 15 bases sitting between them. Germline CDR1 reads LGHNA; CDR2 reads YNFKEQ. The CDR3 is 17 residues long. For the CDR3, the DNA is TGTGCCAGCAGCCAAGATGCAAGGGGCGCCCCCCAAGAGACCCAGTACTTC. The encoded protein is CASSQDARGAPQETQYF.

For this clonotype: The junction differs from germline at one of its ends, possibly a read error. V usage is TRBV9 and J usage is TRBJ2-5; perhaps TRBD2 as D (6 bases). CDR1 SGDLS and CDR2 YYNGEE come from the germline V gene. The CDR3 length is 15 residues. The CDR3 loop is CTSSARLAGRETQYF. CDR3 sequence (DNA): TGTACCAGCAGCGCCCGGTTGGCGGGGCGGGAGACCCAGTACTTC.

The V gene is TRBV29-1, the J gene TRBJ2-3, with D maybe TRBD2 (6 bases). Germline V gene lookup returns CDR1 SQVTM and CDR2 ANQGSEA. There are 13 residues in the CDR3. The V end was cut by 8 bases, the J end by 2 bases, with 14 bases between. This CDR3 reads CSLRWEATDTQYF. CDR3 DNA sequence: TGCAGCTTGAGGTGGGAGGCCACAGATACGCAGTATTTT.

The rearrangement links TRBV20-1 to TRBJ2-3; 8 bases agree with TRBD2. The CDR3 covers 16 residues. Germline CDR1 and CDR2: DFQATT and SNEGSKA (reference sequence). V lost 3 bases, J lost 4 bases, and 12 bases stayed unmatched. The CDR3 loop is CSARAPGRGAPDTQYF. Here the CDR3 DNA reads TGCAGTGCTAGGGCTCCCGGGCGGGGGGCCCCAGATACGCAGTATTTT.

This rearrangement joins TRBV7-2 to TRBJ1-6; D uncertain. CDR1 SGHTA and CDR2 FQGNSA come from the germline V gene. Trimming left V 5 bases short and J 10 bases short, with 9 bases between. The CDR3 is 12 residues long. This CDR3 is CASSRAGSPLHF. The CDR3 DNA is TGTGCCAGCAGCCGGGCGGGATCACCCCTCCACTTT.

The chain combines TRBV12-5 with TRBJ2-5, with D perhaps TRBD2 (5 bases). The CDR3 is 13 amino acids. The germline V gene encodes CDR1 LGHNT and CDR2 FRNRAP. Trimming shortened V by 1 base and J by 4 bases, and 7 bases separated the two germline ends. CDR3 sequence reads: CASGLGTLETQYF. CDR3 coding DNA: TGTGCTAGTGGTTTGGGGACTCTAGAGACCCAGTACTTC.

The chain has TRBV4-3 and TRBJ2-7, with D perhaps matching TRBD1 (7 bases). V gave up 0 bases and J gave up 3 bases, with 12 bases separating them. CDR3 length: 15 residues. Germline CDR1 and CDR2: LGHNA and YSLEER. The CDR3 bases are TGCGCCAGCAGCCAAGATCGGCAGGGGGGCTACGAGCAGTACTTC. Its translation: CASSQDRQGGYEQYF.

The genes are TRBV21-1 and TRBJ2-1; TRBD1 reflects the table's D call only, with no check against the DNA. TRBV21-1 is assigned pseudogene status. The CDR3 runs to 12 residues. CDR3 protein: CAWAGSYNEQFF. DNA for the CDR3: TGTGCCTGGGCAGGGAGCTACAATGAGCAGTTCTTC.

This clonotype occurred a few times. The chain joins TRBV4-2 to TRBJ2-5, with D perhaps TRBD2 (6 bases). CDR1 LGHNA and CDR2 YNFKEQ come from the germline V gene. Trimming took 2 bases from V and 1 from J, leaving 11 bases between them. The CDR3 totals 15 residues. CDR3 nucleotides: TGTGCCAGCAGCCAAAACCGGGACTTCCAAGAGACCCAGTACTTC. Amino acid sequence: CASSQNRDFQETQYF.

This chain joins TRBV6-5 and TRBJ2-7; 12 nucleotides agree with TRBD2. The CDR3 is 16 residues long. Per the germline V gene, CDR1 is MNHEY and CDR2 is SVGAGI. Germline trimming cut 6 bases from V and 7 bases from J; bases unmatched to any gene: 13. The CDR3 is CASRRGLAGSYNEQYF. CDR3 nucleotide sequence: TGTGCCAGCAGACGCGGACTAGCGGGGAGTTACAATGAGCAGTACTTC.

The gene calls are TRBV29-1 and TRBJ1-1; D gene unclear. The CDR3 consists of 11 residues. Germline CDR1 SQVTM, CDR2 ANQGSEA. V dropped 3 bases and J dropped 3 bases, with 5 bases sitting between them. The CDR3 protein is CSVEADTEAFF. The DNA of the CDR3 is TGCAGCGTTGAGGCAGACACTGAAGCTTTCTTT.

The genes are TRBV6-5 and TRBJ1-2, with D hard to call. V lost 6 bases, J lost 0 bases, and 11 bases lay in between. This CDR3 is built from 14 residues. Germline V lookup: CDR1 MNHEY, CDR2 SVGAGI. The CDR3 spells CASRDASPNYGYTF. CDR3 nucleotide sequence: TGTGCCAGCAGGGACGCATCACCTAACTATGGCTACACCTTC.

The table lists this clonotype with a few counts. The chain carries TRBV7-2 and TRBJ1-2; D remains unclear. There are 13 residues in the CDR3. Trimming cost V 4 bases and J 1 base, with 7 bases left between them. The V gene's germline CDR1 is SGHTA and CDR2 FQGNSA. The CDR3 DNA follows: TGTGCCAGCAGCTCTACCAATAACTATGGCTACACCTTC. This encodes CASSSTNNYGYTF. The entire variable domain, with the rest obtained from reference TRBV7-2 and TRBJ1-2, is as follows: GAGVSQSPSNKVTEKGKDVELRCDPISGHTALYWYRQSLGQGLEFLIYFQGNSAPDKSGLPSDRFSAERTGGSVSTLTIQRTQQEDSAVYLCASSSTNNYGYTFGSGTRLTVV.

This clonotype appeared once. The chain employs TRBV4-2 and TRBJ1-2, with no clear D. Germline-derived CDR1 and CDR2 are LGHNA and YNFKEQ. The germline V and J ends were trimmed by 0 bases and 0 bases, with 14 bases remaining between them. The CDR3 contains 17 residues. CDR3 sequence reads: CASSQDSFRTTNYGYTF. CDR3 coding DNA: TGTGCCAGCAGCCAAGACTCATTTCGAACAACTAACTATGGCTACACCTTC.